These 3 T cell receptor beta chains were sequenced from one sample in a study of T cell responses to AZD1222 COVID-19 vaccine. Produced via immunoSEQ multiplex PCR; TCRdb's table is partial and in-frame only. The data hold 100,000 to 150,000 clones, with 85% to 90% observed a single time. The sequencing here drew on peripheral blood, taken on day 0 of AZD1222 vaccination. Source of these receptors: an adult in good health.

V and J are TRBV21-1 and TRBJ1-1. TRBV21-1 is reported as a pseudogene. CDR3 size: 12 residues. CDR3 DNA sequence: TGTGCCAGCAGCAAAGACTACACTGAAGCTTTCTTT. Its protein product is CASSKDYTEAFF.

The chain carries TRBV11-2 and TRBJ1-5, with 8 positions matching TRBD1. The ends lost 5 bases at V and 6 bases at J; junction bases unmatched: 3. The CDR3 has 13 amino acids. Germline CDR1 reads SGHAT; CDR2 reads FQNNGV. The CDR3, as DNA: TGTGCCAGCAGCATTGGACAGGGTCAGCCCCAGCATTTT. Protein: CASSIGQGQPQHF.

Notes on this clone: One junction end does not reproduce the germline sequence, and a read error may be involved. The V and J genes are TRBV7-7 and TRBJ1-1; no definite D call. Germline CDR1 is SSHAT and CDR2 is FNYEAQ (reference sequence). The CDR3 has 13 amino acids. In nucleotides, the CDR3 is TGTGCTAGCAGCCGGTCTGAGAACACTGAAGCTTTCTTT. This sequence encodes CASSRSENTEAFF.